This T cell receptor beta chain was obtained from a study of blood T cells in healthy people across ages. The use of a sample-barcoded 5' primer and a J-beta primer mix characterized a second PCR of roughly 6 to 12 cycles. TCRdb analysed the 5' RACE reads with MiXCR anew, one entry per CDR3 protein. Of some 1.5 million distinct CDR3 sequences in the sample, 28% were seen once. This clonotype has a count of ten or more. The CDR3 runs to 15 residues. Deletions cut 3 bases from V and 3 bases from J, with 15 bases between. CDR1 LGHDT and CDR2 YNNKEL come from the germline V gene (reference sequence). Source material: blood. The receptor comes from a woman aged 25 to 45 in good health. The chain recombines TRBV3-1 with TRBJ2-7; a weak D match, TRBD1 (5 bases). The CDR3: CASSQDDTGDYEQYF. As DNA, the CDR3 is TGTGCCAGCAGCCAGGACGATACAGGAGACTACGAGCAGTACTTC.